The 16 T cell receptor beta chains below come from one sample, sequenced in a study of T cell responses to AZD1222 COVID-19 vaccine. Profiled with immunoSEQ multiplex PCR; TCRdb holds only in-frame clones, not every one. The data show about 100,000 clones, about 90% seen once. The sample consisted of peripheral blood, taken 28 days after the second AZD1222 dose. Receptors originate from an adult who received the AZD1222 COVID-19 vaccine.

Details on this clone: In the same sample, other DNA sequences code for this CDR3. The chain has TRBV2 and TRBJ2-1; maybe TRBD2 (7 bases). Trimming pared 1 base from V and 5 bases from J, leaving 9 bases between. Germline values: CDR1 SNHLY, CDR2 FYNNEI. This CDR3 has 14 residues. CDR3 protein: CASSEGGGDNEQFF. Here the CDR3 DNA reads TGTGCCAGCAGTGAAGGGGGGGGCGACAATGAGCAGTTCTTC.

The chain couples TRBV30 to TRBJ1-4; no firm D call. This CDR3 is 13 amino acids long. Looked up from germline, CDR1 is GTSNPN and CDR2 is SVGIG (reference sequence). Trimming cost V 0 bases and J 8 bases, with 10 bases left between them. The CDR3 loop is CAWSVQGGEKLFF. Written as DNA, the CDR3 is TGTGCCTGGAGTGTACAAGGTGGAGAAAAACTGTTTTTT.

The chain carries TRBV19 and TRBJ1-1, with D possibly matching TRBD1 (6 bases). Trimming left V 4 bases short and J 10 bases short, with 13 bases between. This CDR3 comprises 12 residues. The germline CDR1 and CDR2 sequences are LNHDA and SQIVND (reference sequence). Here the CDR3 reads CASSRSQGRAFF. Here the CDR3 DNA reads TGTGCCAGTAGTAGGTCACAGGGTCGAGCTTTCTTT.

The CDR3 DNA reads TGTGCCAGCTCACCGCAGATGAACACCGGGGAGCTGTTTTTT. Translated, it gives CASSPQMNTGELFF. This chain joins TRBV18 and TRBJ2-2; D ambiguous. The CDR3 extends over 14 amino acids. V lost 3 bases to trimming and J lost 1 base, with 6 bases between them. Germline V CDR1 and CDR2: KGHSH, LQKENI.

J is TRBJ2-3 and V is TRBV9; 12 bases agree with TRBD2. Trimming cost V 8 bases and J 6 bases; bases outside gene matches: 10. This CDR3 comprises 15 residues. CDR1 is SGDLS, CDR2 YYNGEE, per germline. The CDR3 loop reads CASTTSGRIGDTQYF. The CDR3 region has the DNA TGTGCCAGTACGACTAGCGGGAGAATCGGGGATACGCAGTATTTT.

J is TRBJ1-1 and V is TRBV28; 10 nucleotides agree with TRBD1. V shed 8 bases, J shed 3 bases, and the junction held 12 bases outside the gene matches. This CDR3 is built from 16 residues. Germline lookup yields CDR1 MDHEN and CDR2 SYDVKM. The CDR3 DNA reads TGTGCCAGCCCCATCCCGGGACAGGGGTTGGACACTGAAGCTTTCTTT. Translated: CASPIPGQGLDTEAFF.

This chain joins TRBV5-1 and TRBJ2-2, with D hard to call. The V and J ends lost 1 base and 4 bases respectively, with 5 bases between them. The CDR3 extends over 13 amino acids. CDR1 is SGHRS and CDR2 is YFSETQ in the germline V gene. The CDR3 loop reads CASSLRFTGELFF. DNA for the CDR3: TGCGCCAGCAGCTTGAGGTTCACCGGGGAGCTGTTTTTT.

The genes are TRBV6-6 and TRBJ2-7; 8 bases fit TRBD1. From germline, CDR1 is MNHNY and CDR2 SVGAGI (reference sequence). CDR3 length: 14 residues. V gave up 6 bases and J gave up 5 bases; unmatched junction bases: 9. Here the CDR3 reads CASRVGQGPHEQYF. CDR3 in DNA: TGTGCCAGCAGAGTCGGACAGGGTCCCCACGAGCAGTACTTC.

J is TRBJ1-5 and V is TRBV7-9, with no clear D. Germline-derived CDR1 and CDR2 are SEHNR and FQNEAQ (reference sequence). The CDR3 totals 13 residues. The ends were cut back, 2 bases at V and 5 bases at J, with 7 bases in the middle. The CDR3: CASSLSKDQPQHF. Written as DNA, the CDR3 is TGTGCCAGCAGCTTATCGAAGGATCAGCCCCAGCATTTT.

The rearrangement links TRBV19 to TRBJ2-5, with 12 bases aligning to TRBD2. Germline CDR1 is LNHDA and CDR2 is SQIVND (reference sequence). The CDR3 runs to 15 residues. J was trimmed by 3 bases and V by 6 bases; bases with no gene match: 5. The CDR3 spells CASSGLAGREETQYF. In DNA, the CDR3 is TGTGCCAGTAGCGGACTAGCGGGGCGGGAAGAGACCCAGTACTTC.

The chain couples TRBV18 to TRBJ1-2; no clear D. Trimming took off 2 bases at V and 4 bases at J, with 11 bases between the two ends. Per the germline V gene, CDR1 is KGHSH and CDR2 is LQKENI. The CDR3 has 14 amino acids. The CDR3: CASSPEPNVYGYTF. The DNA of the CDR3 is TGTGCCAGCTCACCAGAACCGAATGTCTATGGCTACACCTTC.

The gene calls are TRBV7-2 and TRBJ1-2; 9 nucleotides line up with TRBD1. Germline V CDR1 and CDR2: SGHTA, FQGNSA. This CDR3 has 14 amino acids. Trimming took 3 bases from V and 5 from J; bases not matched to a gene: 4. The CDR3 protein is CASSLTGGFYGYTF. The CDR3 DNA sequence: TGTGCCAGCAGCTTGACAGGGGGATTTTATGGCTACACCTTC.

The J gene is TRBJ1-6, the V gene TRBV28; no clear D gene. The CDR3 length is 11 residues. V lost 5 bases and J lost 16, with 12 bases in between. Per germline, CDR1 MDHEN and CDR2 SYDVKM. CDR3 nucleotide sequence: TGTGCCAGCAGTCCCGACACTCTTCTCCACTTT. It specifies CASSPDTLLHF.

The CDR3 DNA reads as TGTGCCAGCACCACGACAGCCATGAACACTGAAGCTTTCTTT. Translating it yields CASTTTAMNTEAFF. The gene calls are TRBV9 and TRBJ1-1; D is perhaps TRBD1 (5 bases). V lost 6 bases, J lost 0 bases, and 12 bases lay in between. CDR3 length: 14 residues. From germline, CDR1 is SGDLS and CDR2 YYNGEE.

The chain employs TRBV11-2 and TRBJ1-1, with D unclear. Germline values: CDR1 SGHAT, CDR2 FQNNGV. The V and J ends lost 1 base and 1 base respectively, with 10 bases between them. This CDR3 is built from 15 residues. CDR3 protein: CASSLVSAKNTEAFF. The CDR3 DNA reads TGTGCCAGCAGCTTAGTTTCGGCCAAGAACACTGAAGCTTTCTTT.

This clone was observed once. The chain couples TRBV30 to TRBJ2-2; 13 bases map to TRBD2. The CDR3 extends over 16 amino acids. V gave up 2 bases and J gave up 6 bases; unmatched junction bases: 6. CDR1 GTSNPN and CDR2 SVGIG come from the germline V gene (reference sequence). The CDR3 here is CAWSSLAGGPSGELFF. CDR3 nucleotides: TGTGCCTGGAGTTCACTAGCGGGAGGGCCCTCCGGGGAGCTGTTTTTT. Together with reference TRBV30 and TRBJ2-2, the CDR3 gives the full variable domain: SQTIHQWPATLVQPVGSPLSLECTVEGTSNPNLYWYRQAAGRGLQLLFYSVGIGQISSEVPQNLSASRPQDRQFILSSKKLLLSDSGFYLCAWSSLAGGPSGELFFGEGSRLTVL.